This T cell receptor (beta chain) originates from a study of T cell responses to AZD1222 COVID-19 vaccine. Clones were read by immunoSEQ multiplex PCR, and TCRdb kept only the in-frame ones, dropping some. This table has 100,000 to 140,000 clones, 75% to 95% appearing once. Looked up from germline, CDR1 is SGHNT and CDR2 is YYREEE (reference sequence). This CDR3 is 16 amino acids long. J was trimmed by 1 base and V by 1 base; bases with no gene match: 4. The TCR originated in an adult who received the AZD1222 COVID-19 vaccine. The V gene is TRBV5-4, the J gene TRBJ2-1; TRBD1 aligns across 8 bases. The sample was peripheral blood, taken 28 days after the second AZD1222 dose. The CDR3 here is CASSLFGTGSYNEQFF. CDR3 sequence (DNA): TGTGCCAGCAGCTTGTTCGGGACAGGATCCTACAATGAGCAGTTCTTC. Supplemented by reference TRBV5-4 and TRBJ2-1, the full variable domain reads ETGVTQSPTHLIKTRGQQVTLRCSSQSGHNTVSWYQQALGQGPQFIFQYYREEENGRGNFPPRFSGLQFPNYSSELNVNALELDDSALYLCASSLFGTGSYNEQFFGPGTRLTVL.